The entry below describes one T cell receptor (beta chain). This sample also contains other DNA sequences that code for the same CDR3. The data originate from a study of shared clonotypes between healthy human individuals. Here immunoSEQ multiplex PCR was the method, and the copy in TCRdb shows in-frame clones only, minus some. Counted here are 500,000 to 650,000 clones, just over 75% occurring once; the ten biggest clones make up more than 10%. Sequencing used PBMCs. The TCR comes from a woman aged 40-49 years in good health. Some clones in this sample may be carry-over from other donors' samples.

Here the CDR3 DNA reads TGTGCCAGCAGTTTCGGGCTAGCGGGAGGAGAGACCCAGTACTTC. Protein sequence: CASSFGLAGGETQYF. This chain uses TRBV27 with TRBJ2-5; 11 bases align to TRBD2. Germline lookup yields CDR1 MNHEY and CDR2 SMNVEV (reference sequence). V trimming: 3 bases; J trimming: 4 bases; junction bases outside the gene matches: 4. The CDR3 has 15 residues.